This passage covers 3 T cell receptor beta chains from one sample sequenced in a study of blood T cells in healthy people across ages. A second about 6 to 11 cycle PCR used barcoded and J-beta primers. TCRdb fed the 5' RACE reads into MiXCR, producing one record per CDR3 protein. The sample holds about 1.5 million distinct CDR3 sequences, 42% seen once. Sequenced: blood. The source is a woman in her late teens or twenties in good health.

The J gene is TRBJ1-6, the V gene TRBV4-1; the D is unclear. This CDR3 comprises 17 residues. CDR1 and CDR2 from the germline V gene are MGHRA and YSYEKL. V dropped 4 bases and J dropped 0 bases, with 13 bases sitting between them. CDR3 sequence reads: CASSPPAGNSYNSPLHF. CDR3 in DNA: TGCGCCAGCAGCCCCCCGGCCGGGAACTCCTATAATTCACCCCTCCACTTT.

This clonotype was seen a handful of times. The chain recombines TRBV29-1 with TRBJ2-1, with 8 bases identical to TRBD1. The CDR3 runs to 13 residues. V lost 6 bases and J lost 4; bases outside the gene matches: 5. Germline V gene data show CDR1 as SQVTM and CDR2 as ANQGSEA. This CDR3 is CSVGQGLYNEQFF. The DNA for the CDR3 is TGCAGCGTCGGACAGGGCCTATACAATGAGCAGTTCTTC.

The chain carries TRBV7-2 and TRBJ2-4; the match to TRBD1 covers 9 bases. CDR1 and CDR2 from the germline V gene are SGHTA and FQGNSA. CDR3 size: 15 residues. Unmatched junction bases numbered 7, after V lost 1 base and J lost 9 bases. The CDR3 DNA sequence: TGTGCCAGCAGCTTAGGGACAGGGGTGGGTTGCATTCAGTACTTC. Its translation: CASSLGTGVGCIQYF.